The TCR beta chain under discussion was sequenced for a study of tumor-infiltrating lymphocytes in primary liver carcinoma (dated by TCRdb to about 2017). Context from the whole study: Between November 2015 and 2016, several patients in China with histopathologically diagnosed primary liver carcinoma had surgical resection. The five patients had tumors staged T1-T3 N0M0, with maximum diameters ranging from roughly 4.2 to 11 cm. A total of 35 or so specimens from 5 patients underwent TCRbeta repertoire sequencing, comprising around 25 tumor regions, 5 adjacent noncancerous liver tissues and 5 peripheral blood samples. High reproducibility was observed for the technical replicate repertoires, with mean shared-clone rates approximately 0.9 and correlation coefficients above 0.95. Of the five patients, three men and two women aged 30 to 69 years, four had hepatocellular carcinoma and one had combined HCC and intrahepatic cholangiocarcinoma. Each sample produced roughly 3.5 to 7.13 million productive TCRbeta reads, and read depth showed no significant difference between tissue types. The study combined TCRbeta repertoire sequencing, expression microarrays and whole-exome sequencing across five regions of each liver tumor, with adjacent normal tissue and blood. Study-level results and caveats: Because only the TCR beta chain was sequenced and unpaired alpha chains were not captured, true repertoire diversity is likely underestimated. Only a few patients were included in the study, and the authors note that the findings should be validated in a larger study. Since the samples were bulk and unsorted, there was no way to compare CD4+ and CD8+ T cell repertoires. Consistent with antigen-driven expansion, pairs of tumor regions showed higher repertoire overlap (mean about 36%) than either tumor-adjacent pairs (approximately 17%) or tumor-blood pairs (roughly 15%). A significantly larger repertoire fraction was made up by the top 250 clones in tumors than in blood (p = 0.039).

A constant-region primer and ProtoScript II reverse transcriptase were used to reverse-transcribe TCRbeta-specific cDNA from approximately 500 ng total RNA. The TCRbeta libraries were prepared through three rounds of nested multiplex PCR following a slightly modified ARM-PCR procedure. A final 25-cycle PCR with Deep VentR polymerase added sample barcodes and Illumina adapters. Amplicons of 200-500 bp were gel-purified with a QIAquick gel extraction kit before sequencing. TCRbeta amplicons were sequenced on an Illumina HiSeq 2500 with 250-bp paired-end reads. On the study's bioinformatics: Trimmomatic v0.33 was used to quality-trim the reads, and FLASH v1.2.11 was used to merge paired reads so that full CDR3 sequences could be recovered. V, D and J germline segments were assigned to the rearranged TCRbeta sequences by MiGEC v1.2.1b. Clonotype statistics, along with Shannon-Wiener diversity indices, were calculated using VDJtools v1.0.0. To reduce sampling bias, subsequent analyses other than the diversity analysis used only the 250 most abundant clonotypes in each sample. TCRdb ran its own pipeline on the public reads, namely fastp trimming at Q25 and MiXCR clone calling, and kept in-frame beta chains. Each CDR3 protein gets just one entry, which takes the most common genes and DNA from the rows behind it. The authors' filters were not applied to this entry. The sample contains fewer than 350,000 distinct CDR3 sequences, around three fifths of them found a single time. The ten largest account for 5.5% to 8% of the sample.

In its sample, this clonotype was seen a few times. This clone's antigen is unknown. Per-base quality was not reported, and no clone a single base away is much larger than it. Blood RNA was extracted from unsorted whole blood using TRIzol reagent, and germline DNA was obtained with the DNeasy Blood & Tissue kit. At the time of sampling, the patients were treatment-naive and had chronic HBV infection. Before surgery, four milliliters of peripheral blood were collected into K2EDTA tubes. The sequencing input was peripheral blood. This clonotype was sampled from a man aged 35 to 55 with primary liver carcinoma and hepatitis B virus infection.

The sequenced DNA: TGTGCCAGCAGCATGGCAGTGGGCGCAGATACTGAAGCTTTCTTT. Translated, it gives CASSMAVGADTEAFF. This receptor chain uses TRBV11-2 and TRBJ1-1, with the D segment identity uncertain. The CDR3, cysteine through phenylalanine, is 15 amino acids long. Left in the record is the CDR3 DNA by itself, 45 bases read in frame from the first base. Deletion took 5 bases off V and 5 bases off J, with a span of 18 bases between the germline ends. The germline V gene provides CDR1 SGHAT and CDR2 FQNNGV.